The present entry profiles one T cell receptor beta chain with its context. This CDR3 contains 17 residues. Germline CDR1 and CDR2: LGHDT and YNNKEL (reference sequence). With the 5' RACE reads reprocessed, TCRdb shows one record per CDR3 protein and no DNA. The sample totals 350,000 to 400,000 distinct CDR3 sequences. The entry originates in a study of T cells expressing NK-cell markers. This rearrangement joins TRBV3-1 to TRBJ2-1; lacking DNA, the TRBD2 call made by TCRdb goes unchecked. The clonotype was recovered from a woman aged 50 to 60 in good health. Sequenced input: blood T cells: a sorted CD56 or NKG2C T cell subset, CD4+ or CD8+ T cells, or bulk PBMC T cells (not recorded which). CDR3 sequence reads: CASSLGLAGAGRNEQFF.